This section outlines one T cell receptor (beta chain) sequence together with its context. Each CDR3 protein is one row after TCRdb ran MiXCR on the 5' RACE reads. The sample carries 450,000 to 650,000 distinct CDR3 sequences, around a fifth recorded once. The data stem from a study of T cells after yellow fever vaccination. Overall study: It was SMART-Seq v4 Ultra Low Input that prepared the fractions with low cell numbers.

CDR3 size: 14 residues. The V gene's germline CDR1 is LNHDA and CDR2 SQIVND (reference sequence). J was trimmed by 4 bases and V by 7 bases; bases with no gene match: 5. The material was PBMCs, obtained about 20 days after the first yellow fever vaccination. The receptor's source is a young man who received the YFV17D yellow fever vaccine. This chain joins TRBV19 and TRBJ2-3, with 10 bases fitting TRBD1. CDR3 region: CASKRDRGPDTQYF. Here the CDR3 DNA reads TGTGCCAGTAAAAGGGACAGGGGCCCAGATACGCAGTATTTT.